One and the same sample provided the 22 T cell receptor beta chains below, sequenced in a study of T cell responses to AZD1222 COVID-19 vaccine. Libraries were prepared by immunoSEQ multiplex PCR; TCRdb keeps only in-frame clonotypes and omits some of them. The table lists approximately 76,000 clones, 70% to 85% of them singletons. The source material was peripheral blood, sampled on day 0 of AZD1222 vaccination. These receptors were taken from an adult in good health.

V usage is TRBV5-6 and J usage is TRBJ1-2, with a weak D call TRBD1 (5 bases). The germline V and J ends were trimmed by 0 bases and 4 bases, with 7 bases remaining between them. The CDR3 is 13 amino acids. The germline CDR1 and CDR2 sequences are SGHDT and YYEEEE. CDR3 region: CASSLVGGYGYTF. DNA of the CDR3: TGTGCCAGCAGCTTGGTTGGGGGCTATGGCTACACCTTC.

The chain has TRBV7-2 and TRBJ2-1, with 12 bases aligning to TRBD2. The germline V gene has CDR1 SGHTA and CDR2 FQGNSA. This CDR3 comprises 18 residues. V lost 4 bases and J lost 7; bases outside the gene matches: 14. The CDR3 nucleotides are TGTGCCAGCAGCTCCGACCCCCTAGCGGGAGGGCCAGGGAATGAGCAGTTCTTC. This sequence encodes CASSSDPLAGGPGNEQFF.

The chain carries TRBV3-1 (or the pseudogene TRBV3-2) and TRBJ1-2; D ambiguous. The CDR3 runs to 16 residues. V shed 0 bases and J shed 2 bases, with 13 bases lying between them. Per germline, CDR1 LGHDT and CDR2 YNNKEL (reference sequence). The CDR3: CASSQEAIWANYGYTF. The CDR3 DNA follows: TGTGCCAGCAGCCAAGAGGCGATATGGGCGAACTATGGCTACACCTTC.

J is TRBJ1-1 and V is TRBV3-1 (or the pseudogene TRBV3-2); 10 nucleotides match TRBD1. In germline, CDR1 is LGHDT, CDR2 YNNKEL (reference sequence). This CDR3 contains 14 residues. V lost 1 base to trimming and J lost 8 bases; unmatched junction nucleotides: 4. The CDR3 is CASSQGAGQGEAFF. CDR3 DNA sequence: TGTGCCAGCAGCCAAGGCGCGGGACAGGGGGAAGCTTTCTTT.

J is TRBJ2-1 and V is TRBV10-2; TRBD2 agrees at 11 bases. V was clipped by 2 bases and J by 3 bases; unmatched bases: 3. Germline values: CDR1 WSHSY, CDR2 SAAADI. This CDR3 contains 16 residues. CDR3 coding DNA: TGCGCCAGCAGTGAGACTAGCGGGGGATTCTACAATGAGCAGTTCTTC. Protein product: CASSETSGGFYNEQFF.

This clone is a singleton in its sample. The chain carries TRBV5-1 and TRBJ2-2; 8 bases are shared with TRBD2. The germline V gene encodes CDR1 SGHRS and CDR2 YFSETQ. The CDR3 sequence is 14 residues long. With V trimmed by 3 bases and J by 7 bases, 5 bases remained unmatched. The CDR3 loop reads CASSSGLVGGELFF. The CDR3 DNA reads TGCGCCAGCAGCTCGGGACTAGTAGGCGGGGAGCTGTTTTTT.

The chain employs TRBV18 and TRBJ2-7; the D gene is possibly TRBD2 (6 bases). The CDR3 spans 15 residues. The germline V gene encodes CDR1 KGHSH and CDR2 LQKENI. V was clipped by 3 bases and J by 7 bases, with 19 bases between them. For the CDR3, the DNA is TGTGCCAGCTCACCTGGCCCAGCGGGTACTGGGGAGCAGTACTTC. This codes for CASSPGPAGTGEQYF.

This clone was found a few times. The chain joins TRBV7-9 to TRBJ2-7, with 11 bases fitting TRBD2. The CDR3 runs 15 residues. V was pared by 1 base and J by 3 bases, with 2 bases of the junction left unmatched. Germline assignment: CDR1 SEHNR and CDR2 FQNEAQ (reference sequence). CDR3 residues: CASSLGLAGGYEQYF. CDR3 coding DNA: TGTGCCAGCAGCTTAGGTCTAGCGGGGGGCTACGAGCAGTACTTC.

The chain links TRBV18 to TRBJ1-2; D is unresolved. CDR3 length: 15 residues. Germline V gives CDR1 KGHSH, CDR2 LQKENI. V was cut by 3 bases and J by 4 bases, with 15 bases left in between. In DNA form, the CDR3 reads TGTGCCAGCTCACCGGGAGAGGGAGGGCTCTATGGCTACACCTTC. This translates into CASSPGEGGLYGYTF.

The chain combines TRBV10-1 with TRBJ2-3; a possible D gene is TRBD2 (6 bases). Looked up from germline, CDR1 is WNHNN and CDR2 is SYGVQD (reference sequence). Trimming left V 11 bases short and J 4 bases short, with 16 bases between. The CDR3 loop spans 13 amino acids. The CDR3: CAQQGAGPDTQYF. The CDR3 region has the DNA TGCGCCCAGCAGGGAGCGGGCCCAGATACGCAGTATTTT.

The V and J genes are TRBV27 and TRBJ2-3; unclear D gene. The CDR3 runs 13 residues. V was pared by 4 bases and J by 5 bases, with 10 bases between. CDR1 and CDR2 from the germline V gene are MNHEY and SMNVEV (reference sequence). CDR3 nucleotide sequence: TGTGCCAGCAGTTCCGAGTGGGGAGATACGCAGTATTTT. Residues: CASSSEWGDTQYF.

The J gene is TRBJ2-1, the V gene TRBV14; maybe TRBD2 (5 bases). Trimming took off 5 bases at V and 0 bases at J, with 11 bases between the two ends. This CDR3 region has 15 residues. Germline V gene sequence: CDR1 SGHDN, CDR2 FVKESK. CDR3 sequence (DNA): TGTGCCAGCAGCTCGGGGAGAACCTCCTACAATGAGCAGTTCTTC. Translation: CASSSGRTSYNEQFF.

The chain is built from TRBV5-1 and TRBJ2-5; 9 nucleotides line up with TRBD2. Per germline, CDR1 SGHRS and CDR2 YFSETQ. CDR3 length: 14 residues. After removal of 7 bases from V and 4 bases from J, the junction contained 8 bases not matched to a gene. CDR3: CASAGREGPETQYF. For the CDR3, the DNA is TGCGCCAGCGCGGGGCGGGAGGGCCCAGAGACCCAGTACTTC.

The chain is built from TRBV2 and TRBJ2-3; 9 bases map to TRBD2. The CDR3 runs 15 residues. Germline-derived CDR1 and CDR2 are SNHLY and FYNNEI. V trimming: 3 bases; J trimming: 5 bases; junction bases outside the gene matches: 6. The CDR3 sequence: CASSDRSGSGDTQYF. The DNA for the CDR3 is TGTGCCAGCAGTGATCGTAGCGGGAGTGGAGATACGCAGTATTTT.

The J gene is TRBJ1-3, the V gene TRBV21-1; the D call of TRBD1 is as the table states it, not checked on the DNA. TRBV21-1 is a recognized pseudogene. The CDR3 has 18 amino acids. In nucleotides, the CDR3 is TGTGCCAGCATCCTCAGAGGGATACAGGGGTTAGCTGGAAACACCATATATTTT. As protein: CASILRGIQGLAGNTIYF.

The chain carries TRBV19 and TRBJ1-2; 7 nucleotides match TRBD1. There are 15 residues in the CDR3. Trimming removed 6 bases from V and 4 bases from J; junction bases left unmatched: 11. The germline gives CDR1 LNHDA, CDR2 SQIVND (reference sequence). CDR3 sequence: CASSTGPGGVYGYTF. CDR3 DNA sequence: TGTGCCAGTAGCACTGGACCAGGGGGAGTCTATGGCTACACCTTC.

This clone appeared once. The rearrangement uses TRBV2 and TRBJ1-1; D may be TRBD1 (5 bases). Germline V gives CDR1 SNHLY, CDR2 FYNNEI. CDR3 length: 15 amino acids. Trimming left V 5 bases short and J 0 bases short, with 13 bases between. The CDR3 DNA reads TGTGCCAGCAGTACCTGGAGAGGGGTGAACACTGAAGCTTTCTTT. This encodes CASSTWRGVNTEAFF. Complete variable domain (other parts from reference TRBV2 and TRBJ1-1): EPEVTQTPSHQVTQMGQEVILRCVPISNHLYFYWYRQILGQKVEFLVSFYNNEISEKSEIFDDQFSVERPDGSNFTLKIRSTKLEDSAMYFCASSTWRGVNTEAFFGQGTRLTVV.

V is TRBV4-3 and J is TRBJ1-1; no definite D call. V lost 0 bases and J lost 3, with 14 bases in between. CDR3 length: 16 amino acids. Germline V CDR1 and CDR2: LGHNA, YSLEER. The CDR3 region is CASSQEPGPGDTEAFF. CDR3 sequence (DNA): TGCGCCAGCAGCCAAGAACCCGGCCCCGGGGACACTGAAGCTTTCTTT.

The V call is TRBV30, the J call TRBJ2-1; 7 bases align to TRBD1. Germline loops: CDR1 GTSNPN, CDR2 SVGIG (reference sequence). The CDR3 covers 11 residues. V trimming: 1 base; J trimming: 10 bases; junction bases outside the gene matches: 1. Here the CDR3 DNA reads TGTGCCTGGAGTGAGGACAGGGAGCAGTTCTTC. Its translation: CAWSEDREQFF.

The chain combines TRBV6-2 or TRBV6-3 with TRBJ2-7; D is possibly TRBD1 or TRBD2 (5 bases each). The CDR3 loop spans 15 amino acids. The V end lost 0 bases, the J end lost 4 bases, and 13 bases lay between the germline ends. Germline-derived CDR1 and CDR2 are MNHEY and SVGEGT. The CDR3 loop is CASSYSTRDPYEQYF. The CDR3 nucleotides read TGTGCCAGCAGTTACTCGACCAGGGACCCTTACGAGCAGTACTTC.

The chain has TRBV7-3 and TRBJ1-1; no reliable D call. The germline CDR1 and CDR2 sequences are SGHTA and FQGTGA. The CDR3 loop spans 13 amino acids. Trimming cost V 1 base and J 1 base, with 4 bases left between them. CDR3 protein: CASSLRPNTEAFF. For the CDR3, the DNA is TGTGCCAGCAGCTTAAGGCCGAACACTGAAGCTTTCTTT.

The chain is built from TRBV9 and TRBJ1-2, with D perhaps TRBD1 (5 bases). The ends were cut back, 3 bases at V and 7 bases at J, with 10 bases in the middle. There are 12 residues in the CDR3. Germline V gives CDR1 SGDLS, CDR2 YYNGEE. The CDR3 DNA sequence: TGTGCCAGCAGCGGTAGGGGCGGTGGCTACACCTTC. Protein: CASSGRGGGYTF.